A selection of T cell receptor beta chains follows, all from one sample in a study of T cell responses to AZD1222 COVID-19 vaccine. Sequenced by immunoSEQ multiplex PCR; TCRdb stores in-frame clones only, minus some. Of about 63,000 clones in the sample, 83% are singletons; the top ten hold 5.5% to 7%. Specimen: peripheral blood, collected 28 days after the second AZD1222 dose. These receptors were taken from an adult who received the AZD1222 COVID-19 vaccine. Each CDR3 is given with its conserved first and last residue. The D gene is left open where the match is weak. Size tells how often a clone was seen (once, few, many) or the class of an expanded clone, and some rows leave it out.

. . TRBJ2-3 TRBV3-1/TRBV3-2 TGTGCCAGCAGCCAAGAAATCTTTGCGGAGCGCACAGATACGCAGTATTTT CASSQEIFAERTDTQYF
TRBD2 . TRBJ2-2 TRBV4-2 TGTGCCAGCAGCCAAGAAGCGGGGATGAACACCGGGGAGCTGTTTTTT CASSQEAGMNTGELFF
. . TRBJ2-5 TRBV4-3 TGCGCCAGCAGCCAAGCCCGGGGACAAGAGACCCAGTACTTC CASSQARGQETQYF
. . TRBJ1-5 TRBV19 TGTGCCAGTAGTATAAGGGTAGATCAGCCCCAGCATTTT CASSIRVDQPQHF
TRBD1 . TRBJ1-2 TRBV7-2 TGTGCCAGCAGCAACCGGGACAGGGTCTATGGCTACACCTTC CASSNRDRVYGYTF
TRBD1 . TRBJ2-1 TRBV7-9 TGTGCCAGCAGCAACAAACAAACGACAGGGAACTACAATGAGCAGTTCTTC CASSNKQTTGNYNEQFF
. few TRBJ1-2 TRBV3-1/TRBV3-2 TGTGCCAGCAGCCCACTCTCCGGGGGCTACACCTTC CASSPLSGGYTF
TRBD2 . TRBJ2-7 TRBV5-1 TGCGCCAGCAGCTTCCTCTGGGCGGGGGGGCCTTTCGTCGACGAGCAGTACTTC CASSFLWAGGPFVDEQYF
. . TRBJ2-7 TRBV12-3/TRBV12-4 TGTGCCAGCAGTTTCATGGGGGCCTACGAGCAGTACTTC CASSFMGAYEQYF
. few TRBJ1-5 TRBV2 TGTGCCAGCAGCCTCAGAAGACATAGCAATCAGCCCCAGCATTTT CASSLRRHSNQPQHF
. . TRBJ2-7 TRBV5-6 TGTGCCAGCGCCGTCGGGGCCTCCTACGAGCAGTACTTC CASAVGASYEQYF
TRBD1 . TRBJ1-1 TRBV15 TGTGCCACCAGCGTGATACAGGGGAGTGAAGCTTTCTTT CATSVIQGSEAFF
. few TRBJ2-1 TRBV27 TGTGCCAGCAGTCCGATAGGTGGGTCTAACAATGAGCAGTTCTTC CASSPIGGSNNEQFF
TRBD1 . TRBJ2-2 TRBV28 TGTGCCATTGGGACAGGGGGTCTCGGGGAGCTGTTTTTT CAIGTGGLGELFF
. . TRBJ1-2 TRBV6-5 TGTGCCAGCAGTTACGAGCCTGTGCTTCAAGATGGCTACACCTTC CASSYEPVLQDGYTF
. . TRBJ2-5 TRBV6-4 TGTGCCAGCAATGGAATCCACCGGGCCAGGGACTTAGAGACCCAGTACTTC CASNGIHRARDLETQYF
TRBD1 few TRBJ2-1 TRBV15 TGTGCCACCTCCACCGGGACAGGGGCCTACAATGAGCAGTTCTTC CATSTGTGAYNEQFF
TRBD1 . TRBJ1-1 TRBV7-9 TGTGCCAGCAGCTTAGCGCACAGGGGTGACACTGAAGCTTTCTTT CASSLAHRGDTEAFF
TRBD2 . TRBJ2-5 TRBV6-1 TGTGCCAGCAGTGAAGGGCGGGGGGGCACGAGTCGAACCCAGTACTTC CASSEGRGGTSRTQYF
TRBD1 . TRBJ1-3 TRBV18 TGTGCCAGCTCACAAGACAGGGTTGGAAACACCATATATTTT CASSQDRVGNTIYF
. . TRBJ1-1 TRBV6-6 TGTGCCAGCAGGACTGGGGGGGAGACTGAAGCTTTCTTT CASRTGGETEAFF
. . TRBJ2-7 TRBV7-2 TGTGCCAGCAGCTTAGTGCGGACAGCCTACGAGCAGTACTTC CASSLVRTAYEQYF
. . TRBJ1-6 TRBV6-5 TGTGCCAGCAGTTACGGGACTGATTCACCCCTCCACTTT CASSYGTDSPLHF
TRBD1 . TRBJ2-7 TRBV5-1 TGCGCCAGCAGCACTGACAGGGTGCGCATGGACTTC CASSTDRVRMDF
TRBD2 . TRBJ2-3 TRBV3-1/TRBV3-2 TGTGCCAGCAGCCAAGATTCGGGGGGGGGCACAGATACGCAGTATTTT CASSQDSGGGTDTQYF
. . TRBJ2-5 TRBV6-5 TGTGCCAGTCTCCAGCAGAATCAAGAGACCCAGTACTTC CASLQQNQETQYF
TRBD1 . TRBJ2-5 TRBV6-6 TGTGCCAGCACCAGGACAGGGCAAGAGACCCAGTACTTC CASTRTGQETQYF
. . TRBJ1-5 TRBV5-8 TGTGCCAGCAGGTCCGGAAGGGTCAATCAGCCCCAGCATTTT CASRSGRVNQPQHF
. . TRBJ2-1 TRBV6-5 TGTGCCAGCAGTTATTCTTTTAGGACTAACAATGAGCAGTTCTTC CASSYSFRTNNEQFF
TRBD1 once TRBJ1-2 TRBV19 TGTGCCAGTAGTGGGACAGGGGGCGCCGGTGGCTACACCTTC CASSGTGGAGGYTF
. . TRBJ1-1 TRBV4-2 TGTGCCAGCAGCCAAGGATACCCGGGCCGTATGAACACTGAAGCTTTCTTT CASSQGYPGRMNTEAFF
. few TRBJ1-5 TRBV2 TGTGCCAGCAGCCGAATGGGGGGGCGAAGCAATCAGCCCCAGCATTTT CASSRMGGRSNQPQHF
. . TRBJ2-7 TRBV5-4 TGTGCCAGCAGCCACTGGGACGGAGCCTACGAGCAGTACTTC CASSHWDGAYEQYF
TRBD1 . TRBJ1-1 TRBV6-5 TGTGCCAGCAGTACAGGGGGCACTGAAGCTTTCTTT CASSTGGTEAFF
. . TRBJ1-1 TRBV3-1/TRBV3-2 TGTGCCAGCAGCCAAGGGGGGACTGAAGCTTTCTTT CASSQGGTEAFF
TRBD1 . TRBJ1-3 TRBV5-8 TGTGCCAGCAGCCTCGGACAGGACTCTGGAAACACCATATATTTT CASSLGQDSGNTIYF
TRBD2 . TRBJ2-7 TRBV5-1 TGCGCCAGCAGCCAGGGCCGTAGCGGGGTCTCCTACGAGCAGTACTTC CASSQGRSGVSYEQYF
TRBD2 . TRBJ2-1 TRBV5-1 TGCGCCAGCAGCTCGACTAGCGGGGCACCCCGGAGCTACAATGAGCAGTTCTTC CASSSTSGAPRSYNEQFF
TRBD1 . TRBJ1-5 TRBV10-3 TGTGCCATCAGCGAGACAGGGGGCAATCAGCCCCAGCATTTT CAISETGGNQPQHF
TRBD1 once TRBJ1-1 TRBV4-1 TGCGCCAGCAGCCAAATCGGACAGGGGGGCACTGAAGCTTTCTTT CASSQIGQGGTEAFF
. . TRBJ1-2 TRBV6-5 TGTGCCAGCGGACCGGGCTATGGCTACACCTTC CASGPGYGYTF
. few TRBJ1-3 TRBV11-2 TGTGCCAGCAGCTTCGGGACCTCGTTCCCCATATATTTT CASSFGTSFPIYF
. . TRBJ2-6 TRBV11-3 TGTGCCAGCAGCCACCTCGACGGGGCCAACGTCCTGACTTTC CASSHLDGANVLTF
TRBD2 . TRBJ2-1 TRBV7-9 TGTGCCAGCAGCCAACAACTAGCGGGGGGGCCTGAGCAGTTCTTC CASSQQLAGGPEQFF
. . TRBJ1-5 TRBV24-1 TGTGCCACCAGTGATTGGTGGCACCTGAGCAATCAGCCCCAGCATTTT CATSDWWHLSNQPQHF